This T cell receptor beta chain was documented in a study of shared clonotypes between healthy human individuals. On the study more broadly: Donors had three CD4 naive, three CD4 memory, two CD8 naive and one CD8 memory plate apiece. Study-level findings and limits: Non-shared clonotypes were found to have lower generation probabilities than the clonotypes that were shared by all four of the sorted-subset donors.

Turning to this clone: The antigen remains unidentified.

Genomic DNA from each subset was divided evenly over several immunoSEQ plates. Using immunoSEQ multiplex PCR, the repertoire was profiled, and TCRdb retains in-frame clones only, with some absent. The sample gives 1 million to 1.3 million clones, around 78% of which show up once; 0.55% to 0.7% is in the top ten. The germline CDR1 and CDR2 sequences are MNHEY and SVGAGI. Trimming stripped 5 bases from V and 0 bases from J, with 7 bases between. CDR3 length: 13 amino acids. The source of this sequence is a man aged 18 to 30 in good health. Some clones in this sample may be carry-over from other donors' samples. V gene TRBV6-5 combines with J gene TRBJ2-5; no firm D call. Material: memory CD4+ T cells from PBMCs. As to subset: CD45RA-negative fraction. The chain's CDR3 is CASSITDQETQYF. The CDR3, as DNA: TGTGCCAGCAGTATTACAGACCAAGAGACCCAGTACTTC.